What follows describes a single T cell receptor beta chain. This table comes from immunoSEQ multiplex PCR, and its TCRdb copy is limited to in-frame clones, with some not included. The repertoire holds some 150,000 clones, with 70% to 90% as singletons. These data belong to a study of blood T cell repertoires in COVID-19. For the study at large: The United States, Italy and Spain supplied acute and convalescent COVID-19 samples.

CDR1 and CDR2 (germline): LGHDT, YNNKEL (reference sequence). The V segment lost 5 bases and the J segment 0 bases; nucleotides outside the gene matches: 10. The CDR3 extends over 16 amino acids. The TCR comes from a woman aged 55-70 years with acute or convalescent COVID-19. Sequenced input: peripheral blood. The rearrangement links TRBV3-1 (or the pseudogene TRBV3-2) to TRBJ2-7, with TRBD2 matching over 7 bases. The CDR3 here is CASSKVKGLLSYEQYF. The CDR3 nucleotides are TGTGCCAGCAGCAAGGTTAAGGGACTACTCTCCTACGAGCAGTACTTC.